A selection of T cell receptor beta chains follows, all from one sample in a study of blood T cells in healthy people across ages. TCRdb reprocessed the 5' RACE reads via MiXCR and lists one record per CDR3 protein. The sample shows some 760,000 distinct CDR3 sequences, approximately 25% of them seen only once. This sample also appeared in a second study, on T cells of mothers and their children.

The sample comprised blood. All receptors come from a boy aged 10-17 years in good health. Each CDR3 is given with its conserved first and last residue. The D gene is left open where the match is weak. Expanded clones get a size class; other rows say once, few or many, or leave the size out.

TRBJ1-5	NA	TRBV6-2/TRBV6-3	few	CASTETFNQPQHF	TGTGCCAGCACGGAGACGTTCAATCAGCCCCAGCATTTT
TRBJ2-3	NA	TRBV20-1	NA	CSASNPALLTDTQYF	TGCAGTGCGTCGAATCCAGCGCTACTCACAGATACGCAGTATTTT
TRBJ1-5	NA	TRBV12-3/TRBV12-4	NA	CASSLRGISNQPQHF	TGTGCCAGCAGTTTAAGAGGAATCAGCAATCAGCCCCAGCATTTT
TRBJ2-2	NA	TRBV9	few	CASSVGGGRTGELFF	TGTGCCAGCAGCGTAGGGGGGGGCCGAACCGGGGAGCTGTTTTTT
TRBJ1-1	TRBD1	TRBV7-2	few	CASTLDRDPPAFF	TGTGCCAGCACCCTCGACAGGGACCCTCCGGCTTTCTTT
TRBJ1-6	NA	TRBV2	few	CACSSTTNNSPLHF	TGTGCCTGCAGTTCAACGACAAATAATTCACCCCTCCACTTT
TRBJ2-2	TRBD2	TRBV29-1	NA	CSVVIAGGFSGELFF	TGCAGCGTTGTAATCGCGGGAGGTTTTTCCGGGGAGCTGTTTTTT
TRBJ2-3	TRBD1	TRBV6-5	once	CASRQGATTDTQYF	TGTGCCAGCAGACAGGGGGCTACCACAGATACGCAGTATTTT
TRBJ2-2	NA	TRBV5-1	few	CASSSGFATGELFF	TGCGCCAGCAGCTCGGGTTTCGCTACCGGGGAGCTGTTTTTT
TRBJ2-7	NA	TRBV29-1	few	CSVYGPSSYEQYF	TGCAGCGTTTACGGACCAAGCTCCTACGAGCAGTACTTC
TRBJ2-2	TRBD2	TRBV15	few	CATSRAAGAAGELFF	TGTGCCACCAGCAGAGCGGCGGGAGCTGCCGGGGAGCTGTTTTTT
TRBJ2-7	NA	TRBV18	NA	CASSPNTGGGLYEQYF	TGTGCCAGCTCACCCAACACCGGAGGGGGCCTTTACGAGCAGTACTTC
TRBJ2-7	TRBD2	TRBV7-2	NA	CASSGTSGRSLQYF	TGTGCCAGCAGCGGCACTAGCGGCCGATCCTTACAGTACTTC
TRBJ2-7	NA	TRBV4-2	NA	CASSHYSTGMFDEQYF	TGTGCCAGCAGCCACTATAGTACAGGGATGTTTGACGAGCAGTACTTC
TRBJ2-1	NA	TRBV14	NA	CASSRTMDFYNEQFF	TGTGCCAGCAGCCGGACGATGGACTTCTACAATGAGCAGTTCTTC
TRBJ2-3	TRBD2	TRBV4-3	NA	CASSSSGILTDTQYF	TGCGCCAGCAGTTCAAGCGGGATCCTCACAGATACGCAGTATTTT
TRBJ2-7	TRBD2	TRBV7-2	NA	CASSSEGTSGTYEQYF	TGTGCCAGCAGCTCCGAAGGGACTAGCGGGACCTACGAGCAGTACTTC
TRBJ2-1	NA	TRBV28	NA	CASTLWQGQMDEQFF	TGTGCCAGCACCCTTTGGCAGGGGCAGATGGACGAGCAGTTCTTC
TRBJ2-7	NA	TRBV7-2	NA	CASSQQAYEQYF	TGTGCCAGCAGCCAGCAGGCGTACGAGCAGTACTTC
TRBJ2-3	NA	TRBV29-1	NA	CSVEQGSSDTQYF	TGCAGCGTGGAACAGGGAAGTTCAGATACGCAGTATTTT
TRBJ1-1	TRBD1	TRBV19	NA	CASSRASTMTGLNTEAFF	TGTGCCAGTAGTAGAGCTTCTACGATGACAGGGCTGAACACTGAAGCTTTCTTT
TRBJ1-6	TRBD1	TRBV28	few	CASRGQGTYNSPLHF	TGTGCCAGCAGGGGACAGGGGACCTATAATTCACCCCTCCACTTT
TRBJ1-5	NA	TRBV18	few	CASSPGPGAQPQHF	TGTGCCAGCTCACCCGGTCCCGGGGCTCAGCCCCAGCATTTT
TRBJ2-7	TRBD1	TRBV7-9	many	CASSLGQGLIRYEQYF	TGTGCCAGCAGCTTAGGACAGGGGCTCATACGGTACGAGCAGTACTTC
TRBJ2-3	NA	TRBV4-3	NA	CASSQRFPGTDTQYF	TGCGCCAGCAGCCAACGTTTCCCAGGGACAGATACGCAGTATTTT
TRBJ2-5	NA	TRBV10-3	few	CAISESNQETQYF	TGTGCCATCAGCGAGTCGAACCAGGAGACCCAGTACTTC
TRBJ2-1	TRBD1	TRBV12-3/TRBV12-4	few	CASRVTGLDEQFF	TGTGCCAGCAGGGTGACAGGGTTGGATGAGCAGTTCTTC
TRBJ1-4	NA	TRBV7-9	NA	CASSLGISTNEKLFF	TGTGCCAGCAGCTTGGGGATCTCAACTAATGAAAAACTGTTTTTT
TRBJ2-1	TRBD2	TRBV20-1	NA	CSAGRRRGSYNEQFF	TGCAGTGCCGGGAGGCGGAGGGGCTCCTACAATGAGCAGTTCTTC
TRBJ2-7	NA	TRBV4-3	NA	CASSHGRGYSYEQYF	TGCGCCAGCAGCCATGGGCGCGGCTACTCCTACGAGCAGTACTTC
TRBJ2-1	NA	TRBV5-5	NA	CASSLEAETYNEQFF	TGTGCCAGCAGCTTGGAAGCGGAGACCTACAATGAGCAGTTCTTC
TRBJ1-2	TRBD1	TRBV18	few	CASSPSQGDSGGYTF	TGTGCCAGCTCGCCATCTCAGGGGGACAGCGGTGGCTACACCTTC
TRBJ2-1	NA	TRBV7-3	once	CASSLSLGGAFNNEQFF	TGTGCCAGCAGCTTAAGTCTGGGGGGGGCCTTCAACAATGAGCAGTTCTTC
TRBJ2-7	NA	TRBV3-1	NA	CANSQVGSLNEQYF	TGTGCCAACAGCCAAGTCGGTAGCTTGAACGAGCAGTACTTC
TRBJ2-3	NA	TRBV11-2	NA	CASSFLQASTDTQYF	TGTGCCAGCAGCTTCTTACAGGCTAGCACAGATACGCAGTATTTT
TRBJ2-1	TRBD2	TRBV7-2	many	CASSLLAAYNEQFF	TGTGCCAGCAGTTTACTAGCGGCGTACAATGAGCAGTTCTTC
TRBJ2-3	NA	TRBV7-9	few	CASSLVITDTQYF	TGTGCCAGCAGCTTAGTGATCACAGATACGCAGTATTTT
TRBJ1-1	NA	TRBV4-3	NA	CASSQDRAAGAFF	TGCGCCAGCAGCCAAGATCGGGCGGCGGGAGCTTTCTTT
TRBJ1-5	NA	TRBV7-6	NA	CASSLAADQPQHF	TGTGCCAGCAGCTTAGCGGCGGATCAGCCCCAGCATTTT
TRBJ2-7	NA	TRBV28	few	CASSLDGRFGTEQYF	TGTGCCAGCAGTTTGGACGGCCGTTTTGGAACCGAGCAGTACTTC
TRBJ2-7	NA	TRBV19	NA	CASSNTEEQYF	TGTGCCAGTAGTAATACGGAAGAGCAGTACTTC
TRBJ2-1	NA	TRBV13	NA	CASSSRGTDPAEQFF	TGTGCCAGCAGCAGCCGCGGGACAGATCCTGCAGAGCAGTTCTTC
TRBJ2-3	TRBD1	TRBV7-9	NA	CASSSQDRADTQYF	TGTGCCAGCAGCTCTCAGGACAGGGCAGATACGCAGTATTTT
TRBJ2-5	NA	TRBV5-1	many	CASSLGGLRVETQYF	TGCGCCAGCAGCTTGGGAGGTCTCAGGGTAGAGACCCAGTACTTC